At least ten counts were recorded for the clone carrying this T cell receptor beta chain. The antigen is undetermined. The data were taken from a study of CD8 T cells in ankylosing spondylitis. The study, taken as a whole, reports: It appeared that ankylosing spondylitis blood was characterized by a TCR beta motif of several highly homologous variants. Past studies reported some motif variants in reactive arthritis synovial fluid and blood. Reportedly, significant enrichment of disease-linked clones occurred in matched ankylosing spondylitis synovial fluid.

Making use of molecular barcodes, quantitative 5'-RACE generated TCR beta libraries. TCRdb re-derived calls from the 5' RACE reads in MiXCR, one entry per CDR3 protein. The data show around 390,000 distinct CDR3 sequences, 20% to 25% seen once. Between the trimmed V and J ends, which lost 6 bases and 4 bases, there was a span of 16 bases. The CDR3 has 15 residues. The receptor was derived from a male donor with ankylosing spondylitis. The sample consisted of blood, either unsorted or a sorted T cell fraction (not recorded which). The rearrangement uses TRBV12-3 or TRBV12-4 and TRBJ1-3; D call uncertain. This chain's CDR3 is CASRLRPGTGNTIYF. As DNA, the CDR3 is TGTGCCAGCAGACTAAGACCGGGCACCGGAAACACCATATATTTT.